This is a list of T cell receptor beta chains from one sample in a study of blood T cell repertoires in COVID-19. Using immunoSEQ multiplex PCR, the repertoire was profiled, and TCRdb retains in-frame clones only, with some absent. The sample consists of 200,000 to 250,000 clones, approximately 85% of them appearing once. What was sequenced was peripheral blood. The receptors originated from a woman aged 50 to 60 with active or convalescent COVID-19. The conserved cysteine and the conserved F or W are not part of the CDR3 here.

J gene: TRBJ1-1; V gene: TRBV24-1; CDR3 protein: ATSDPGTGNTEAF
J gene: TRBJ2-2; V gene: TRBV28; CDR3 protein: ASRPSGGRAGELF
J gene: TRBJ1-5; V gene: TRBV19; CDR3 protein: ASSRTGRNQPQH
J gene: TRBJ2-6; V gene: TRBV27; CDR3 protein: ASSRGGANVLT
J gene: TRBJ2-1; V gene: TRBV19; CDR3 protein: ASSMGLAENDEQF
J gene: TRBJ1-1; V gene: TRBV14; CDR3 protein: ASSPGHQLTDTEAF
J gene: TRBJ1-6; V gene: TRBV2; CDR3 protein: ASIRTGSYSPLH
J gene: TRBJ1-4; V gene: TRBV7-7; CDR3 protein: ASSPGQNNEKLF
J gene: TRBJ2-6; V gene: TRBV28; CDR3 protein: ASSIGSSGANVLT
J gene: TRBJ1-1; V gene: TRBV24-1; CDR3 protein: ATSVGGDGGTF
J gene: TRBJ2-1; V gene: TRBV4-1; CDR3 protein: ASSHPFGTSGRVPSYNEQF
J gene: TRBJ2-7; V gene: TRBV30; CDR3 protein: AWTTINGTPH
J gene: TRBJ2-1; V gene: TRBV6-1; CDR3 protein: ASSEAGSGSNEQF
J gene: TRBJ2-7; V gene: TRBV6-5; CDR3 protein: ASLAAEGGSYEQY
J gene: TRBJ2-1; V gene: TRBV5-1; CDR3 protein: ASSLGGGYSYNEQF
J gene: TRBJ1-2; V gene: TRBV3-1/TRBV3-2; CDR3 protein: ASSRTVTDYT
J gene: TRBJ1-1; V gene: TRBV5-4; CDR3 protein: ASRLGGETGRWRTEAF
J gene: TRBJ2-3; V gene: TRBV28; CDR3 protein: ASSYGWQTRADTQY
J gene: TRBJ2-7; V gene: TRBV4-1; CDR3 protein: ASSTRQGYEQY
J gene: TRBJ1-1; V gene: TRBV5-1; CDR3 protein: ASSVVAGSNTEAF
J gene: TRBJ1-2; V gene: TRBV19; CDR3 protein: ASRTGAGGYT
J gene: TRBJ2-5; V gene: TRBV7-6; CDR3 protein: ASNPGLAAETQY
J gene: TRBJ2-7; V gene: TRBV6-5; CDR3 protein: ASSLAWTSYEQY
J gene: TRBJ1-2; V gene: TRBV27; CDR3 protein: ASRGTGTQTYGYT
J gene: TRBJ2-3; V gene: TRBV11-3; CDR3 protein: ASSWTSADTQY
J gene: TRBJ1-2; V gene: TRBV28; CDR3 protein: ASRLFQGVNYGYT
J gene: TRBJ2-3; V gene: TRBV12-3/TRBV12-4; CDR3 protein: ASSKGASDTQY
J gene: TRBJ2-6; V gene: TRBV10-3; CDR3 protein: AISEPGLHSGANVLT